These T cell receptor beta chains were read from a single sample in a study of T cells after yellow fever vaccination. TCRdb passed the 5' RACE reads through MiXCR, listing each CDR3 protein once. This repertoire shows around 600,000 distinct CDR3 sequences, approximately 13% found once; its top ten account for about 15%. Here the sequenced sample was PBMCs, taken on the day of the yellow fever booster vaccination. The origin of the receptors is a man under 40 who received the YFV17D yellow fever vaccine. The conserved cysteine and the conserved F or W are not part of the CDR3 here. Fields, in order: CDR3 protein, J gene, V gene.

ASSHPGRYNEQF,TRBJ2-1,TRBV27
ASSLGDNQPQH,TRBJ1-5,TRBV12-3/TRBV12-4
ASSQFQGAREKLF,TRBJ1-4,TRBV6-1
ASRYLAGGSYEQY,TRBJ2-7,TRBV12-3/TRBV12-4
ASSAGLAYEQY,TRBJ2-7,TRBV21-1
ASSLGVGAGAEAF,TRBJ1-1,TRBV19
SASVSDGTDTQY,TRBJ2-3,TRBV20-1
ASSPLGAGGDTQY,TRBJ2-3,TRBV9
ASSPTSGGLGAQY,TRBJ2-5,TRBV5-1
ASSLGDGTRYEQY,TRBJ2-7,TRBV7-9
ASSQAYRNEQY,TRBJ2-7,TRBV4-3
ASRRQGFAKNIQY,TRBJ2-4,TRBV19
ASSQDLSRGAEQY,TRBJ2-7,TRBV4-3
ASSYGSWWDRATYEQY,TRBJ2-7,TRBV6-5
ASSLVQGPTDTQY,TRBJ2-3,TRBV5-5
ASSGPGT,TRBJ1-2,TRBV25-1
AWSSEDVPVNEKLF,TRBJ1-4,TRBV30
ASSILRAGELF,TRBJ2-2,TRBV19
ASSQDGTSGSLSTDTQY,TRBJ2-3,TRBV3-1
ASGGSRYRTNTGELF,TRBJ2-2,TRBV27
ASSYFGNTDTQY,TRBJ2-3,TRBV6-2/TRBV6-3
ASSQPGTSNTGELF,TRBJ2-2,TRBV14
ATTVDRGYYGYT,TRBJ1-2,TRBV19
ASSTGLAGEQF,TRBJ2-1,TRBV7-3
ASSPILPSSHEQY,TRBJ2-7,TRBV3-1
SVPGSSYNEQF,TRBJ2-1,TRBV29-1
ASSSQRDYEQY,TRBJ2-7,TRBV7-9
ASSLYSDRPQH,TRBJ1-5,TRBV7-2
ASSPRHPSGETQY,TRBJ2-5,TRBV7-2
ASSGQNQETQY,TRBJ2-5,TRBV7-2
ASSISGVYEQY,TRBJ2-7,TRBV14
SARLAQSYEQY,TRBJ2-7,TRBV20-1